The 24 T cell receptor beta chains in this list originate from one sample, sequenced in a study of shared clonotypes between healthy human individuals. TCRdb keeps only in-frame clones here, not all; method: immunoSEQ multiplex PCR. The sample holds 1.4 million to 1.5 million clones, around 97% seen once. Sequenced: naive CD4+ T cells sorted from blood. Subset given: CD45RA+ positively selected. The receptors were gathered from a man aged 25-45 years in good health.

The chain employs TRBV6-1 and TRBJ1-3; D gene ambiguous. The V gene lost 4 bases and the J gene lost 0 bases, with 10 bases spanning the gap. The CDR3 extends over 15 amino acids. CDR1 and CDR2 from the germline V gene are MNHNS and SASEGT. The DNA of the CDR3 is TGTGCCAGCAGTGTCCCAGGCCTCTCTGGAAACACCATATATTTT. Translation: CASSVPGLSGNTIYF.

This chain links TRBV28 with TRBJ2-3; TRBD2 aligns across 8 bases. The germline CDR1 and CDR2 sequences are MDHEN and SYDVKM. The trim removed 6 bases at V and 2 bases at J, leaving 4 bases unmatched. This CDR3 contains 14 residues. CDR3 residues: CASRVAGTTDTQYF. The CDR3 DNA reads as TGTGCCAGCAGAGTAGCGGGGACCACAGATACGCAGTATTTT.

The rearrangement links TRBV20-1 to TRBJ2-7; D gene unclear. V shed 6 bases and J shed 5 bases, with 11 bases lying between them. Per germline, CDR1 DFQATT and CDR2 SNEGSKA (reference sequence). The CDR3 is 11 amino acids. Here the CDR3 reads CSATHQDEQYF. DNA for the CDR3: TGCAGTGCCACTCACCAAGACGAGCAGTACTTC.

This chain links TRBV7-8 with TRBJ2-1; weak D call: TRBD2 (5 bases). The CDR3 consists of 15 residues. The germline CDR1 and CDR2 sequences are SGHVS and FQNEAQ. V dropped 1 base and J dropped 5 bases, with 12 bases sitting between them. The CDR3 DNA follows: TGTGCCAGCAGCTTAGGGAGGACCGCAAACAATGAGCAGTTCTTC. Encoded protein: CASSLGRTANNEQFF.

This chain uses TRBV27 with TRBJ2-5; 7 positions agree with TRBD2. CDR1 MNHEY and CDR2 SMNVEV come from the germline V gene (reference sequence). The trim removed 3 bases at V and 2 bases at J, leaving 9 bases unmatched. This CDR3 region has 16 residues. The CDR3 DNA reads TGTGCCAGCAGTTTCCGGGGAGGGAGACATCAAGAGACCCAGTACTTC. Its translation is CASSFRGGRHQETQYF.

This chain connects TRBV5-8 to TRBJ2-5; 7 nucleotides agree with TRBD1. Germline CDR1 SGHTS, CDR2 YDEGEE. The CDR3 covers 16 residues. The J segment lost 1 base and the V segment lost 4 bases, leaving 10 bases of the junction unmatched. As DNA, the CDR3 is TGTGCCAGCAGCACAACAGGGACAGCGAGCCAAGAGACCCAGTACTTC. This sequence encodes CASSTTGTASQETQYF.

CDR3 loop: CAISPGTGGVFAGYTF. As DNA, the CDR3 is TGTGCCATCAGCCCTGGGACAGGGGGCGTCTTTGCTGGCTACACCTTC. The chain has TRBV10-3 and TRBJ1-2, with TRBD1 matching 12 bases. CDR3 length: 16 residues. V lost 6 bases and J lost 7; bases outside the gene matches: 12. The germline V gene has CDR1 ENHRY and CDR2 SYGVKD.

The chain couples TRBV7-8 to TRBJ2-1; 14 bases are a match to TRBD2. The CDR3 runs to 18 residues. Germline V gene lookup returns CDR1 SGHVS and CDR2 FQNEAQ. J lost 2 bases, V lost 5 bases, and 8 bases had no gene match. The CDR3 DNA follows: TGTGCCAGCAGCACCGGACTAGCGGGAGGTTACACCTACAATGAGCAGTTCTTC. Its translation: CASSTGLAGGYTYNEQFF.

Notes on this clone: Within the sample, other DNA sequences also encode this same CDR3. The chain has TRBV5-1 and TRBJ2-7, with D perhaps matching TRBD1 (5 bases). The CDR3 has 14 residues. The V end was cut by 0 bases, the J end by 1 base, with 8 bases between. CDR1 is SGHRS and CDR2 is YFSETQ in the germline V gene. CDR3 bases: TGCGCCAGCAGCTTGGCCCCAGGGTCCTACGAGCAGTACTTC. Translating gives CASSLAPGSYEQYF.

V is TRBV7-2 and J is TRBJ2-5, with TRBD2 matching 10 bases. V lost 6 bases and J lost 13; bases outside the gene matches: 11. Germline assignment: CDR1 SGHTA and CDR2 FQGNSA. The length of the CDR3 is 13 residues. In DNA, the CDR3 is TGTGCCAGCAGACACCTAGCGGGAGTGGGGCTGTACTTC. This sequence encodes CASRHLAGVGLYF.

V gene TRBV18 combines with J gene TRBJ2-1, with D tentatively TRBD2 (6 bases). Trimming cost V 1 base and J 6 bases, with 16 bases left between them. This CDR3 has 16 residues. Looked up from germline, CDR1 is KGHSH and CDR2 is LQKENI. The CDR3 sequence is CASSPLPGGNANEQFF. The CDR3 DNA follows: TGTGCCAGCTCACCACTGCCCGGGGGAAACGCCAATGAGCAGTTCTTC. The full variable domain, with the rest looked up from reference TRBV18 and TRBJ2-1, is NAGVMQNPRHLVRRRGQEARLRCSPMKGHSHVYWYRQLPEEGLKFMVYLQKENIIDESGMPKERFSAEFPKEGPSILRIQQVVRGDSAAYFCASSPLPGGNANEQFFGPGTRLTVL.

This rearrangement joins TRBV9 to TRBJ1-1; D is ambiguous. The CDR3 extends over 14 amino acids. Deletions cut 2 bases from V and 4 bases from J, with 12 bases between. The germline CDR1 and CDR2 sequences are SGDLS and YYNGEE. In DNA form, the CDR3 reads TGTGCCAGCAGCGTTTTAACCTCCCCCACTGAAGCTTTCTTT. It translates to CASSVLTSPTEAFF.

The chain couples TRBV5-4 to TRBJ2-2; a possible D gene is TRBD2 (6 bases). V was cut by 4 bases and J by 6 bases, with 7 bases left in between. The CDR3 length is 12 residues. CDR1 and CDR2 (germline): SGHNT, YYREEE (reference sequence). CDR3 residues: CASSRDSGELFF. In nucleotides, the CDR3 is TGTGCCAGCAGCCGGGACTCCGGGGAGCTGTTTTTT. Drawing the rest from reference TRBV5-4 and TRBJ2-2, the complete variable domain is ETGVTQSPTHLIKTRGQQVTLRCSSQSGHNTVSWYQQALGQGPQFIFQYYREEENGRGNFPPRFSGLQFPNYSSELNVNALELDDSALYLCASSRDSGELFFGEGSRLTVL.

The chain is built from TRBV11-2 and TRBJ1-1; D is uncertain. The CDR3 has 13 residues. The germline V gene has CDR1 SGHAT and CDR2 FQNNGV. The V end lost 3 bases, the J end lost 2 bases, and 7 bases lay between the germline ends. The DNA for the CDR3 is TGTGCCAGCAGCTTGAAAAGAAACACTGAAGCTTTCTTT. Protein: CASSLKRNTEAFF.

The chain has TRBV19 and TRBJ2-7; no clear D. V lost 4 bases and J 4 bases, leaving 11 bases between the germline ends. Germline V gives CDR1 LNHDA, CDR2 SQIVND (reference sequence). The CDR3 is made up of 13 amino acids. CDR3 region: CASSTPPTYEQYF. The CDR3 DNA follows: TGTGCCAGTAGTACACCCCCCACGTACGAGCAGTACTTC. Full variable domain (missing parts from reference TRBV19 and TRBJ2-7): DGGITQSPKYLFRKEGQNVTLSCEQNLNHDAMYWYRQDPGQGLRLIYYSQIVNDFQKGDIAEGYSVSREKKESFPLTVTSAQKNPTAFYLCASSTPPTYEQYFGPGTRLTVT.

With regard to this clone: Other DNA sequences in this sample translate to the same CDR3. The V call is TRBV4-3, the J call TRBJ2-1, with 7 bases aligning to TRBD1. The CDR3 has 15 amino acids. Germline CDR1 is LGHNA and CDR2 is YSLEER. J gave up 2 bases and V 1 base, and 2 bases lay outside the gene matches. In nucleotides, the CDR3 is TGCGCCAGCAGCCAAGGACAGGGTCCCTACAATGAGCAGTTCTTC. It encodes CASSQGQGPYNEQFF.

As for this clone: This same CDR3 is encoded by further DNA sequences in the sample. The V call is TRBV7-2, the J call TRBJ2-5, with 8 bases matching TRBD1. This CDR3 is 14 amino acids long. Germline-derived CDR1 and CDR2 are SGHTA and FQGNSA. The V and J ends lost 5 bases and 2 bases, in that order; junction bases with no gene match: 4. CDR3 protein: CASSLDRAQETQYF. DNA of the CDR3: TGTGCCAGCAGCCTGGACAGGGCTCAAGAGACCCAGTACTTC. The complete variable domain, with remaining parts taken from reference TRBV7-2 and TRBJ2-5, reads GAGVSQSPSNKVTEKGKDVELRCDPISGHTALYWYRQSLGQGLEFLIYFQGNSAPDKSGLPSDRFSAERTGGSVSTLTIQRTQQEDSAVYLCASSLDRAQETQYFGPGTRLLVL.

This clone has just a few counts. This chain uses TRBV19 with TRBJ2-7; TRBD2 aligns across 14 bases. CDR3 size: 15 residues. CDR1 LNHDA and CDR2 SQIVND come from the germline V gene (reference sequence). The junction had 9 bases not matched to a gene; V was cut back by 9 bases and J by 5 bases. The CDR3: CASRLAGGPFDEQYF. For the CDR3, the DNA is TGTGCCAGCAGACTAGCGGGAGGGCCTTTCGACGAGCAGTACTTC.

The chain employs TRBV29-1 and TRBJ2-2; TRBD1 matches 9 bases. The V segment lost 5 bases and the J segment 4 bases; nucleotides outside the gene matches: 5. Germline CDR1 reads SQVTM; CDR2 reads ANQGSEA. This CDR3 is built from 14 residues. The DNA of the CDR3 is TGCAGCGTTACCGGGACAGGGTTCACCGGGGAGCTGTTTTTT. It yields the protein CSVTGTGFTGELFF.

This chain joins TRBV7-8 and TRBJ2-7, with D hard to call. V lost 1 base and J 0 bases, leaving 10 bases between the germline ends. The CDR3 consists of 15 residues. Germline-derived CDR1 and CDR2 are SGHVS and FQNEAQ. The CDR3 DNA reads TGTGCCAGCAGCTTAGACCGCCCTAGCTCCTACGAGCAGTACTTC. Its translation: CASSLDRPSSYEQYF.

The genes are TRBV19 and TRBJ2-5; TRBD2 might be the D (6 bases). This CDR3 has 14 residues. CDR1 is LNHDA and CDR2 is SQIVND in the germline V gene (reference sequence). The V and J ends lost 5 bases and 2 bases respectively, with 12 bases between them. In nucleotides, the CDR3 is TGTGCCAGTAGTCTGAGGACTAAACAAGAGACCCAGTACTTC. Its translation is CASSLRTKQETQYF.

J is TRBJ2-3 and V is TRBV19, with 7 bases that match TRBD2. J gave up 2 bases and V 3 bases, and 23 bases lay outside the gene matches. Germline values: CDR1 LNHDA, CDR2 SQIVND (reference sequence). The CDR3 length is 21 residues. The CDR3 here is CASSMSWWGVRTGGNTDTQYF. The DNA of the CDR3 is TGTGCCAGTAGTATGTCTTGGTGGGGGGTCAGGACGGGAGGCAACACAGATACGCAGTATTTT.

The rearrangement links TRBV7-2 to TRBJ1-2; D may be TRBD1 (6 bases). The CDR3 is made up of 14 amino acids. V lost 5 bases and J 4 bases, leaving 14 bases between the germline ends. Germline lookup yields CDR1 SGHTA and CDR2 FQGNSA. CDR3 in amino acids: CASSQEGHSYGYTF. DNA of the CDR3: TGTGCCAGCAGCCAAGAGGGACACAGCTATGGCTACACCTTC.

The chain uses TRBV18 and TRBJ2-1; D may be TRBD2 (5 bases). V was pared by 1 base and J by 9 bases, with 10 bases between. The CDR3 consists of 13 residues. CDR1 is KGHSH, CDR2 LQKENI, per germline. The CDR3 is CASSPREGAEQFF. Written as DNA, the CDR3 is TGTGCCAGCTCACCACGTGAGGGCGCTGAGCAGTTCTTC.